The clone carrying this T cell receptor beta chain was seen only a few times. Its target is unknown. The data belong to a study of radiation and T cells in renal cell carcinoma. Study findings and constraints: Dominant CDR3 motifs were more common in irradiated tumors than controls. In blood, top tumor clones expanded by 2 weeks, shrinking by 4. Tumor samples were small regions of around 1 g.

The treatment: 15 Gy SBRT to primary tumor, nephrectomy 4 weeks later. Nephrectomy followed 15 Gy stereotactic body radiation by 4 weeks. The assay was immunoSEQ multiplex PCR, and TCRdb's table has in-frame clones only and misses some. The data show over 15,000 clones, about 56% seen once. The origin of this receptor is a man aged 50-60 years with renal cell carcinoma. Material: tumor tissue, obtained from a patient whose treatment included radiotherapy and nephrectomy.

Here the CDR3 reads CASSGGTGSFSNQPQHF. DNA for the CDR3: TGTGCCAGCAGCGGAGGGACAGGGAGTTTTAGCAATCAGCCCCAGCATTTT. The chain couples TRBV5-5 to TRBJ1-5; 9 bases align to TRBD1. Germline-derived CDR1 and CDR2 are SGHKS and YYEKEE (reference sequence). The length of the CDR3 is 17 residues. V dropped 4 bases and J dropped 0; count of bases not matched to a gene: 8.